This is a list of T cell receptor beta chains from one sample in a study of response to subunit inactivated influenza vaccine. TCRdb called the RT-PCR reads again in MiXCR, with one record for every CDR3 protein. The data show fewer than 650,000 distinct CDR3 sequences, 13% seen once. The sequencing used PBMCs from blood, collected 40 to 50 days after vaccination. These receptors all come from a man between 45 and 60 years old who received an inactivated influenza vaccine. CDR3s include the opening cysteine and the closing phenylalanine or tryptophan. The D gene is left open where the match is weak. Where a row states a size, it is once, few, many or the class of an expanded clone; other rows omit it.

>TRBJ2-5|.|TRBV4-3|few
CASSQDALGETQYF
TGCGCCAGCAGCCAAGATGCCCTGGGGGAGACCCAGTACTTC
>TRBJ2-7|.|TRBV12-3/TRBV12-4|.
CASSLGTLRLYF
TGTGCCAGCAGCCTTGGGACTCTGAGGCTGTACTTC
>TRBJ1-1|TRBD1|TRBV20-1|few
CSAKQGATEAFF
TGCAGTGCTAAGCAGGGGGCCACTGAAGCTTTCTTT
>TRBJ2-5|.|TRBV11-2|.
CASSEPTGFRETQYF
TGTGCCAGCAGCGAACCGACAGGTTTCCGAGAGACCCAGTACTTC
>TRBJ2-5|.|TRBV11-1|.
CASSQGGSQETQYF
TGTGCCAGCAGTCAAGGTGGGAGTCAAGAGACCCAGTACTTC
>TRBJ2-7|.|TRBV3-1|.
CASSRPGFTYEQYF
TGTGCCAGCAGCAGACCGGGTTTCACCTACGAGCAGTACTTC
>TRBJ2-7|.|TRBV5-1|many
CASSLEGGSYEQYF
TGCGCCAGCAGCTTGGAAGGGGGCTCCTACGAGCAGTACTTC
>TRBJ1-2|.|TRBV12-3/TRBV12-4|.
CASSFGPGAPWYGYTF
TGTGCCAGCAGTTTCGGGCCGGGGGCTCCATGGTATGGCTACACCTTC
>TRBJ2-5|TRBD2|TRBV5-1|.
CASSLATSGRGETQYF
TGCGCCAGCAGCTTGGCGACTAGCGGAAGGGGGGAGACCCAGTACTTC
>TRBJ2-3|.|TRBV6-2/TRBV6-3|few
CASIPGWKGHTQYF
TGTGCCAGCATCCCCGGCTGGAAGGGACATACGCAGTATTTT
>TRBJ2-7|TRBD1|TRBV12-3/TRBV12-4|.
CASSLEGGTGDF
TGTGCCAGCAGTTTAGAAGGGGGAACAGGGGACTTC
>TRBJ1-1|.|TRBV6-2/TRBV6-3|.
CASTRWRIGDTEAFF
TGTGCCAGCACCCGTTGGAGGATTGGGGACACTGAAGCTTTCTTT
>TRBJ2-3|.|TRBV7-2|few
CASSLQGGSVGDTQYF
TGTGCCAGCAGCTTGCAGGGGGGGAGTGTGGGAGACACGCAGTATTTT
>TRBJ1-5|TRBD1|TRBV2|many
CASSAEQGGNQPQHF
TGTGCCAGCAGTGCAGAACAGGGGGGCAATCAGCCCCAGCATTTT
>TRBJ2-3|.|TRBV5-1|few
CASSLALGATLTQDTQYF
TGCGCCAGCAGCTTGGCCTTGGGGGCCACCCTCACACAAGATACGCAGTATTTT
>TRBJ2-2|TRBD1|TRBV7-2|many
CASSWDRANTGELFF
TGTGCCAGCAGCTGGGACAGGGCTAACACCGGGGAGCTGTTTTTT
>TRBJ2-3|TRBD2|TRBV11-2|many
CASSPGTSGGTDTQYF
TGTGCCAGCAGCCCTGGGACTAGCGGGGGCACAGATACGCAGTATTTT
>TRBJ1-6|.|TRBV12-3/TRBV12-4|many
CASSLEGGNSPLHF
TGCGCCAGCAGCTTGGAGGGCGGGAATTCACCCCTCCACTTT
>TRBJ2-1|.|TRBV12-3/TRBV12-4|many
CASSFSGGHNEQFF
TGTGCCAGCAGTTTTTCTGGGGGACACAATGAGCAGTTCTTC
>TRBJ2-3|TRBD2|TRBV7-2|.
CAAGGGAGADTQYF
TGTGCAGCAGGCGGGGGGGCCGGGGCAGATACGCAGTATTTT
>TRBJ1-2|TRBD1|TRBV5-1|.
CASSEWTGGWSYTF
TGCGCCAGCAGCGAGTGGACAGGGGGTTGGAGCTACACCTTC
>TRBJ1-5|.|TRBV5-1|.
CASSLAASTRGNQPQHF
TGCGCCAGCAGCTTGGCGGCCTCGACAAGGGGCAATCAGCCCCAGCATTTT
>TRBJ2-7|.|TRBV19|few
CASSIGPSGYEQYF
TGTGCCAGTAGTATCGGCCCAAGCGGGTATGAGCAGTACTTC
>TRBJ2-2|TRBD1|TRBV10-3|few
CAISEDRGNTGELFF
TGTGCCATCAGCGAGGACAGGGGGAACACCGGGGAGCTGTTTTTT
>TRBJ2-1|.|TRBV21-1|few
CASSKAATGNEQFF
TGTGCCAGCAGCAAAGCGGCTACGGGAAATGAGCAGTTCTTC
>TRBJ1-3|.|TRBV12-3/TRBV12-4|many
CASSFGQRGNTIYF
TGTGCCAGCAGTTTCGGGCAGAGAGGAAACACCATATATTTT
>TRBJ2-2|TRBD1|TRBV27|many
CASTHGQGSTGELFF
TGTGCCAGCACCCACGGACAGGGAAGCACCGGGGAGCTGTTTTTT
>TRBJ2-5|TRBD2|TRBV20-1|.
CSAQVASGSETQYF
TGCAGTGCCCAGGTGGCTAGCGGGAGTGAGACCCAGTACTTC
>TRBJ2-7|TRBD2|TRBV7-2|few
CASSPFVAGPLSYEQYF
TGTGCCAGCAGCCCGTTCGTAGCGGGCCCCCTCTCCTACGAGCAGTACTTC
>TRBJ1-2|.|TRBV2|few
CASSGNRDGGYTF
TGTGCCAGCAGTGGGAACAGGGACGGTGGCTACACCTTC
>TRBJ2-4|.|TRBV7-6|few
CASSLLGYRVENIQYF
TGTGCCAGCAGCTTACTCGGATACAGGGTAGAAAACATTCAGTACTTC
>TRBJ2-1|.|TRBV11-3|.
CASRPLSWSHNEQFF
TGTGCCAGCAGGCCCCTTTCCTGGTCTCACAATGAGCAGTTCTTC
>TRBJ2-7|TRBD1|TRBV7-9|many
CASSSGQGAINEQYF
TGTGCCAGCAGCTCGGGACAGGGGGCGATCAACGAGCAGTACTTC
>TRBJ2-2|.|TRBV5-1|.
CASRDPVSRSTGELFF
TGCGCCAGCAGAGACCCCGTCTCCCGTTCCACCGGGGAGCTGTTTTTT
>TRBJ1-1|.|TRBV20-1|.
CSATRPTEAFF
TGCAGTGCCACCCGGCCCACTGAAGCTTTCTTT
>TRBJ2-7|.|TRBV12-3/TRBV12-4|many
CASSFRYYEQYF
TGTGCCAGCAGTTTCCGATACTACGAGCAGTACTTC
>TRBJ2-1|TRBD2|TRBV20-1|.
CSAPLGLANNEQFF
TGCAGTGCTCCATTGGGACTAGCGAACAATGAGCAGTTCTTC
>TRBJ1-5|.|TRBV20-1|.
CSAPQRGGGNQPQHF
TGCAGTGCGCCTCAAAGAGGGGGAGGCAATCAGCCCCAGCATTTT
>TRBJ2-1|.|TRBV4-3|few
CASSQEEGTEQFF
TGCGCCAGCAGCCAAGAGGAGGGCACAGAACAGTTCTTC
>TRBJ2-7|.|TRBV28|.
CASSPEQGTPYEQYF
TGTGCCAGCAGCCCGGAACAGGGGACTCCCTACGAGCAGTACTTC